The subject of this entry is one TCR beta chain. Its target antigen remains unknown. Base qualities were left out, and no much larger clone turns up one base away. This sample stems from a study of cytomegalovirus exposure and HLA in healthy donors (dated 2017 in TCRdb). About the investigation overall: An earlier analysis of several hundred of the donors reported about 250 Gb of sequence data and 117 million unique TCR beta sequences from 150 million to 200 million T cells. An early release covering some 640 HLA-typed donors comprised 300 to 350 gigabases of sequencing data and about 90 million unique TCR sequences. Among the approximately 420 genotyped donors, roughly 80% belonged to the genetic ancestry cluster associated with self-reported Caucasian donors. The study aimed to test whether cataloging public T cell receptors could reveal signatures of past pathogen exposure. The study used immunosequencing to profile the T cell repertoires of 666 subjects and linked those repertoires to cytomegalovirus serostatus. Along with the roughly 670-subject first cohort, a separate validation cohort of 120 different subjects was used. To predict cytomegalovirus infection status, the study combined high-throughput TCR immunosequencing, statistical association of individual TCRs with disease status, and machine learning. In a later analysis, previously published TCR beta repertoires from roughly 710 donors were re-analyzed and high-resolution HLA genotyping was added so that TCR occurrence patterns could be studied. Rather than drawing on any new phenotypic data, the later analysis identified candidate immune exposures from TCR beta sequences and the way those sequences occurred across donors. To decide whether each TCR beta V gene segment behaved as functional or pseudogenic, an earlier analysis of 587 of the donors relied on high-throughput TCR beta sequencing. Alongside the repertoire data, information on donor age, sex, ethnicity and CMV serostatus was compiled. A later genetic analysis took genome-wide SNP genotypes for about 65% of the roughly 670 donors and used that subset as a discovery cohort. Every repertoire in the discovery cohort had been generated on one and the same sequencing platform. Class I and class II HLA loci were covered by the typing at four-digit resolution. Typing coverage differed by locus: A, B, C, DRB1 and DQB1 were typed in roughly 629-630 donors, DQA1 in about 500, DPA1 in around 610, and DPB1 in around 440. Because of strong linkage in the cohort, five DR-DQ haplotypes were treated as single units for association and clustering. On average, over 200,000 unique TCR beta nucleotide sequences were sequenced per donor among some 420 genotyped donors of the cohort, with around 19% of those sequences being non-productive. Overall results and qualifications from the work: An earlier analysis of approximately 570 of the donors showed that most TCR beta V segments appeared in productive rearrangements either about 87% or about 30% of the time, which broadly matched IMGT annotations. Most CMV-associated TCR beta chains appeared to be HLA-restricted in a later analysis, and the HLA associations seemed to be driven largely by CMV exposure. In a later analysis, several top co-occurrence clusters were reported to appear linked to parvovirus B19, influenza, CMV and Epstein-Barr virus. In the study, some 160 TCR beta chains were listed as associated with cytomegalovirus. Linkage disequilibrium might explain the correlated functional status among segregating V segments, but an unknown experimental factor could not be ruled out. According to a later analysis, TCR association rates differed among HLA loci, with DRB1 alleles showing the most associated TCRs and HLA-C alleles showing the fewest. This cohort had only TCR beta chains sequenced, and the lack of alpha or paired-chain data limited which features could be detected. At a false discovery rate of 0.05, a later analysis linked around 15,000 TCR beta sequences to specific HLA alleles. Across donors, most TCR sequences were observed very rarely, whereas some public TCRs were present in many individuals. Some IMGT-functional V segments, including TRBV6-2 and TRBV6-3, could not be told apart with the 87-base-pair reads, so those segments were excluded. Sequencing depth was assumed to be roughly uniform across donors in the presence/absence analyses, though that assumption may not hold. According to a later genetic analysis, donors in an Asian-associated ancestry cluster had fewer N-insertions in productive TCRs than the approximately 710-donor mean. According to the authors, the approach could potentially be generalized to other disease states and immunological phenotypes. Strong co-occurrence of HLA alleles, especially DR and DQ, made assigning TCR associations to individual alleles difficult. About 17 rarely observed V segments, including chromosome 9 orphons, were excluded from the earlier analysis of about 500 of the donors because counts were too low. The sequencing pipeline was judged likely to have produced a cluster of highly shared sequence variants as a technical artifact. In a later analysis, HLA-associated TCR beta chains showed more clonal expansion and lower generation probabilities than non-associated chains that were equally common. In both the original and validation cohorts, the classifier was reported to diagnose cytomegalovirus status with high specificity and sensitivity. A further reported finding was that TCR beta sequences accurately predicted the HLA-A and HLA-B alleles for most subjects in the first cohort. CMV serostatus was the only immune exposure information available for the cohort. V-gene and J-gene trimming of TCR beta chains was associated with a missense DCLRE1C variant in a later genetic analysis, and the association was replicated in an independent cohort. Because some donors lacked HLA typing at each locus, the association tests relied only on the typed subset. In vitro tests confirmed that a few of the cytomegalovirus-associated TCR beta chains recognize cytomegalovirus antigens.

From its cysteine to its phenylalanine, the CDR3 spans 16 amino acids. Kept here is only the CDR3 DNA, which spans 48 bases and is read in frame from base 1. Here V drops 6 bases and J drops 1 base, and the junction holds 10 bases not matched to any gene. CDR1 and CDR2 are read off the germline V gene as SNHLY and FYNNEI. Library prep was done by the immunoSEQ multiplex PCR assay. For the multiplex PCR, a mixture combining 60 forward primers for TCR Vbeta segments and 13 reverse primers for TCR Jbeta segments was used. Amplification of the CDR3 region of rearranged TCR beta genes was performed with a multiplex PCR assay on genomic DNA. The amplified TCR beta libraries were sequenced on the Illumina HiSeq System as 87-base-pair reads. The authors' pipeline ran thus. A later analysis counted 75 million to 100 million unique TCR beta chains across the 700 or so repertoires, and roughly 11 million of these chains were shared by at least two donors. Raw reads were error-corrected and collapsed into unique sequences with a nearest-neighbor algorithm that merged closely related sequences to remove PCR and sequencing errors. CDR3 sequences were aligned to IMGT reference sequences to assign V, D and J gene segments. Each retained sequence needed at least a six-nucleotide match to both a V gene segment and a J gene segment. Rearrangements were classified as productive when the CDR3 lacked stop codons and remained in frame with V and J, and all other rearrangements were classified as non-productive. Following IMGT convention, CDR3 was defined as the stretch from the second conserved V-encoded cysteine up to the conserved J-encoded phenylalanine. The earlier analysis of about 610 of the donors excluded any sequence lacking an unambiguous match to a single V gene segment. In an earlier analysis of about 590 of the donors, a V segment was called functional when productive rearrangements were above 56.7%, and segregating when the standard deviation between donors exceeded 5%. A statistical classification framework was built for diagnosing cytomegalovirus status from the catalog of TCR beta chain sequences. V and J gene assignment, in a later analysis, came from comparing TCR nucleotide sequences with IMGT/GENE-DB human TR gene sequences. A later analysis assigned CDR3 sequences and most-parsimonious VDJ recombination scenarios with the TCRdist pipeline. In a later analysis, every TCR beta chain was defined by the combination of its CDR3 amino acid sequence and its V-gene family, and reads without a unique V-gene family were dropped. In a later analysis, a few hundred highly shared, low-generation-probability nucleotide sequences were removed to address suspected cross-contamination and a sequencing artifact. A later analysis calculated a clonal expansion index for each public chain from normalized within-repertoire ranks of inferred template counts. In a later analysis, generation probabilities were computed with a VDJ recombination model fitted to out-of-frame rearrangements, and the resulting probabilities were checked against IGoR. Hypergeometric tests were used in a later analysis to score TCR-TCR, TCR-HLA and TCR-CMV co-occurrence, with a repertoire-size bias correction applied to the TCR pairs. A later analysis estimated false discovery rates by permuting HLA or CMV assignments 20 times. In a later analysis, co-occurring TCRs were grouped using DBSCAN, with TCRdist sequence similarity added in when clustering inside HLA-allele-positive subsets. For co-occurrence clustering, repertoires with fewer than 30,000 or more than 120,000 public chains were excluded, along with five repertoires with anomalous nucleotide sharing. This immuneACCESS table, as held by TCRdb, lists in-frame sequences with V and J called but not all clones. Of the missing ones, under half trace to an unresolved V gene in checked studies; the others have no known cause. That table gives V, J and clone size, and the DNA gave D and trimming. The sample yields about 54,000 clones; 82% were counted once. In total, the top ten clones hold 3% to 3.5% of the sample.

The cohort comprised hundreds of healthy bone marrow donors. At the time of sampling, every cohort member was nominally healthy, though immune exposures that went unrecorded were likely present. The donor tested CMV seronegative, placing the donor among the 350 or so seronegative members of the cohort. A peripheral blood sample was collected from each donor, and TCR beta sequencing was performed on peripheral blood mononuclear cells. The Qiagen DNeasy Blood Extraction Kit was used to extract genomic DNA from the blood cell samples. The source of this sequence is a woman between 18 and 29 years old in good health and CMV-seronegative. The V gene is TRBV2 and the J gene is TRBJ2-5, with 8 middle bases fitting TRBD1. The source material was PBMCs. Here is the DNA: TGTGCCAGCAGAGAGTACTGGACAGGGTCCCAAGAGACCCAGTACTTC. Translated, it gives CASREYWTGSQETQYF.